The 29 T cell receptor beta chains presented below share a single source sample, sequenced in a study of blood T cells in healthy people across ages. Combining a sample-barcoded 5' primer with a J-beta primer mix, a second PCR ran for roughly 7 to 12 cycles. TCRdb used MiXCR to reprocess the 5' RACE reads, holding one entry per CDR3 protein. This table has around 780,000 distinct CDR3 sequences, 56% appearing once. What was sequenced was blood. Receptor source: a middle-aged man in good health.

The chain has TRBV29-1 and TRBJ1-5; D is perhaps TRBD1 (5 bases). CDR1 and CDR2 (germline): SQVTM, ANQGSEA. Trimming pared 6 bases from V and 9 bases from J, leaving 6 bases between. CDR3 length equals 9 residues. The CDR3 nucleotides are TGCAGCGTGGGGCCGCCCCAGCATTTT. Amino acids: CSVGPPQHF.

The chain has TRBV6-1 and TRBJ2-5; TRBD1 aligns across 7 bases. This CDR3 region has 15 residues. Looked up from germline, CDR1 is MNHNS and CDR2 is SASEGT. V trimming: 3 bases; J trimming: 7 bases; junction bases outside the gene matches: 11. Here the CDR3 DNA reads TGTGCCAGCAGTGACCAGGGACAGCCTCAGGGGACCCAGTACTTC. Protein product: CASSDQGQPQGTQYF.

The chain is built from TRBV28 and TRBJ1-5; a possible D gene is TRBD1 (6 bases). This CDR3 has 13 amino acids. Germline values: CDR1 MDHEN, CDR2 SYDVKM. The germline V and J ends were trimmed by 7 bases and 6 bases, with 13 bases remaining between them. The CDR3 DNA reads TGTGCCAGCACTACAGGGCTCGGTCAGCCCCAGCATTTT. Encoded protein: CASTTGLGQPQHF. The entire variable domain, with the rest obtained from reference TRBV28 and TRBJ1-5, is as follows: DVKVTQSSRYLVKRTGEKVFLECVQDMDHENMFWYRQDPGLGLRLIYFSYDVKMKEKGDIPEGYSVSREKKERFSLILESASTNQTSMYLCASTTGLGQPQHFGDGTRLSIL.

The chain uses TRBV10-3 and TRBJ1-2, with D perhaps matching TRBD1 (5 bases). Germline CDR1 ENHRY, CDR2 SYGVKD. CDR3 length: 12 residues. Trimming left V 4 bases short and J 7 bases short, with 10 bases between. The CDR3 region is CAISVKGLGYTF. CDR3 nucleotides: TGTGCCATCAGTGTTAAGGGGCTTGGCTACACCTTC.

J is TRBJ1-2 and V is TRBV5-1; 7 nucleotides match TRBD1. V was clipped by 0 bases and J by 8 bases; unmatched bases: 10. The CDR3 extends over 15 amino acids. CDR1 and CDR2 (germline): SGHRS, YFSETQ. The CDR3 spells CASSLGDRAVRGYTF. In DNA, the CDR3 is TGCGCCAGCAGCTTGGGCGACAGGGCAGTACGGGGCTACACCTTC.

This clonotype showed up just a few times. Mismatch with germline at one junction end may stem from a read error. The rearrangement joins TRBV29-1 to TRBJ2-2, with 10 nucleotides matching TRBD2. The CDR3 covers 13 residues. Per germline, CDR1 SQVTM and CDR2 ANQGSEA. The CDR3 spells CSVEAGGPGELFF. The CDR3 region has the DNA TGCAGCGTGGAAGCGGGAGGGCCCGGGGAGCTGTTTTTT.

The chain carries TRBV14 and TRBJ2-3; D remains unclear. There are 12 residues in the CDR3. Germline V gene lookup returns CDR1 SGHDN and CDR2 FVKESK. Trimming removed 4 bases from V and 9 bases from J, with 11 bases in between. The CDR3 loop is CASSRPRSTQYF. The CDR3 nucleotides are TGTGCCAGCAGCCGACCTCGCTCCACGCAGTATTTT.

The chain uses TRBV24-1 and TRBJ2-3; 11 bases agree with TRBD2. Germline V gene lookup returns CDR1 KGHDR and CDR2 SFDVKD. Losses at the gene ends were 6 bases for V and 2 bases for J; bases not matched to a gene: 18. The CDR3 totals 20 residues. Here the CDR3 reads CATSRIPGLAEVVDTDTQYF. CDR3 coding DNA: TGTGCCACCAGTAGGATACCGGGACTAGCGGAGGTGGTCGACACAGATACGCAGTATTTT.

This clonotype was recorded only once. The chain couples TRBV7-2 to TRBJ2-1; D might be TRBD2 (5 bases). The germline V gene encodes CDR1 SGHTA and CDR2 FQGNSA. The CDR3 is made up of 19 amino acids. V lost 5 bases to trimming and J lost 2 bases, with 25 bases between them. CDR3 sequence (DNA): TGTGCCAGCAGCAGCCTTTTTCGGGAACCAGGATCAGCCTACAATGAGCAGTTCTTC. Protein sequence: CASSSLFREPGSAYNEQFF.

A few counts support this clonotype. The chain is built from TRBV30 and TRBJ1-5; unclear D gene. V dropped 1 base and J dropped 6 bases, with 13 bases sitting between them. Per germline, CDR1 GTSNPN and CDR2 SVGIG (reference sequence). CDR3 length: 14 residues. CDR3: CAWSEGLGTQPQHF. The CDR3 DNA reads TGTGCCTGGAGTGAAGGACTGGGAACTCAGCCCCAGCATTTT.

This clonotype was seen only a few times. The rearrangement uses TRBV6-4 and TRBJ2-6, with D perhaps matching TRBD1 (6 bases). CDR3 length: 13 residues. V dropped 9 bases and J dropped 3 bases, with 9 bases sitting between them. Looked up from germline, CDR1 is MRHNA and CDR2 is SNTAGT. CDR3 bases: TGTGCCAGGACAGGCTTTGGGGCCAACGTCCTGACTTTC. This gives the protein CARTGFGANVLTF.

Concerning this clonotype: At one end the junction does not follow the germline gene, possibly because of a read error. DNA of the CDR3: TGTGCTAGCAGCTCGAAAATGGGGGTGGGCAATGAGCAGTTCTTC. Translated: CASSSKMGVGNEQFF. V and J are TRBV7-7 and TRBJ2-1; either TRBD1 or TRBD2 may supply D (5 bases each). Looked up from germline, CDR1 is SSHAT and CDR2 is FNYEAQ (reference sequence). This CDR3 has 15 amino acids.

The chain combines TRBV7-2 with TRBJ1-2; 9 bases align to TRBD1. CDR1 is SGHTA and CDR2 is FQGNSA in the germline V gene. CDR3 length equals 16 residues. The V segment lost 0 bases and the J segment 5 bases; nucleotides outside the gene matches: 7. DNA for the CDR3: TGTGCCAGCAGCTTAGCTTCACAGGGGGCGCTTTATGGCTACACCTTC. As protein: CASSLASQGALYGYTF.

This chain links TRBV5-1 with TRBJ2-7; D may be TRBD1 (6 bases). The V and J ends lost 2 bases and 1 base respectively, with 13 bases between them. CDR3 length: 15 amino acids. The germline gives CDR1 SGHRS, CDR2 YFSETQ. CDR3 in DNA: TGCGCCAGCAGCTTCTCCCAGAGGGGGTCCTACGAGCAGTACTTC. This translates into CASSFSQRGSYEQYF.

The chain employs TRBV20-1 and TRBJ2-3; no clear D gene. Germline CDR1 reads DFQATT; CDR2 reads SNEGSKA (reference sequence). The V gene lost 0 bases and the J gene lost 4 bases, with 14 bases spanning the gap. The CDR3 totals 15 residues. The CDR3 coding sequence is TGCAGTGCTAGAGACCTAAACGAGGTCGCAGATACGCAGTATTTT. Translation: CSARDLNEVADTQYF.

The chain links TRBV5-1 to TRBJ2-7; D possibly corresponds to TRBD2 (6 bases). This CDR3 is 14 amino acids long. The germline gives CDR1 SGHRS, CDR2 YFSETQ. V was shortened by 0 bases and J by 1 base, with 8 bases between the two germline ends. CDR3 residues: CASSLERVSYEQYF. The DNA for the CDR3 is TGCGCCAGCAGCTTGGAGCGGGTGTCCTACGAGCAGTACTTC.

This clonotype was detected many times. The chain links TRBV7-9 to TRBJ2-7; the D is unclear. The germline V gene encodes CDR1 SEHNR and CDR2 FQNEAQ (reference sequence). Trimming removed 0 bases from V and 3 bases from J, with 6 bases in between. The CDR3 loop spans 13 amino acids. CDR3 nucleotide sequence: TGTGCCAGCAGCTTAGCGGGCAGCTACGAGCAGTACTTC. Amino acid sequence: CASSLAGSYEQYF. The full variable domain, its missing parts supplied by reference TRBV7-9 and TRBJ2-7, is DTGVSQNPRHKITKRGQNVTFRCDPISEHNRLYWYRQTLGQGPEFLTYFQNEAQLEKSRLLSDRFSAERPKGSFSTLEIQRTEQGDSAMYLCASSLAGSYEQYFGPGTRLTVT.

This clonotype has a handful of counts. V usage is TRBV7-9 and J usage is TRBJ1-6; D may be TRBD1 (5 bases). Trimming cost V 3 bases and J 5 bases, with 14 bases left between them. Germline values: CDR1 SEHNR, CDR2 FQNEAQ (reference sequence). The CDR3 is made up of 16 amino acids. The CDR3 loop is CASSFLRGSDNSPLHF. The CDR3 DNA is TGTGCCAGCAGCTTTTTAAGGGGATCGGATAATTCACCCCTCCACTTT.

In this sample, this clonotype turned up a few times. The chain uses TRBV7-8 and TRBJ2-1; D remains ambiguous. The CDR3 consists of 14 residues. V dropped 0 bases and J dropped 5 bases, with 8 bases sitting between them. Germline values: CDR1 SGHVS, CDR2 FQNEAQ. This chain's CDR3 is CASSLASPDNEQFF. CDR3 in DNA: TGTGCCAGCAGCTTAGCATCACCCGACAATGAGCAGTTCTTC.

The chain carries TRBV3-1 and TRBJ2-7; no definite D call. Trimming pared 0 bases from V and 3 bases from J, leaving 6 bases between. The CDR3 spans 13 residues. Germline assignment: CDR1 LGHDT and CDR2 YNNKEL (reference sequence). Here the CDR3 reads CASSQEGNYEQYF. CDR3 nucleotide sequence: TGTGCCAGCAGCCAAGAAGGCAACTACGAGCAGTACTTC.

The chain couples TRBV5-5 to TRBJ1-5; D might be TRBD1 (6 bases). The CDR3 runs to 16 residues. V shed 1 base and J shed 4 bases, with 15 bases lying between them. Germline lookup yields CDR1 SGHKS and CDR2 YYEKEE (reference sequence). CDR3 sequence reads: CASSLKGGGQNQPQHF. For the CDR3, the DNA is TGTGCCAGCAGCTTGAAAGGGGGTGGGCAGAATCAGCCCCAGCATTTT. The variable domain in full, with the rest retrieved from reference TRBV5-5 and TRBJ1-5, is DAGVTQSPTHLIKTRGQQVTLRCSPISGHKSVSWYQQVLGQGPQFIFQYYEKEERGRGNFPDRFSARQFPNYSSELNVNALLLGDSALYLCASSLKGGGQNQPQHFGDGTRLSIL.

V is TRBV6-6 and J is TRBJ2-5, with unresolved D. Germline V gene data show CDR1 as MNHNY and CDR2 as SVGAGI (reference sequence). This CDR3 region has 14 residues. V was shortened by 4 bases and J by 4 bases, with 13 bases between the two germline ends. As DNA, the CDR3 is TGTGCCAGCAGTTCGGCCAGGATCGCAGAGACCCAGTACTTC. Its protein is CASSSARIAETQYF.

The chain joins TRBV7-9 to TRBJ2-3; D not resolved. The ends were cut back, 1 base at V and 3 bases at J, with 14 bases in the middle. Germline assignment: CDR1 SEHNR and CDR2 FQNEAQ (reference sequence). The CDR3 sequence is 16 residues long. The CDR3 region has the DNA TGTGCCAGCAGCTTAGGCCATGGGATTGGTACAGATACGCAGTATTTT. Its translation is CASSLGHGIGTDTQYF.

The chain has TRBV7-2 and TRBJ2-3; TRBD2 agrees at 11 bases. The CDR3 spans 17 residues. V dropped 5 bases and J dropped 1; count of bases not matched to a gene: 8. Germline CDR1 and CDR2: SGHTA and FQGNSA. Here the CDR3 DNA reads TGTGCCAGCAGCCCCTGGACGGGACTAGCGGGCACAGATACGCAGTATTTT. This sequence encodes CASSPWTGLAGTDTQYF.

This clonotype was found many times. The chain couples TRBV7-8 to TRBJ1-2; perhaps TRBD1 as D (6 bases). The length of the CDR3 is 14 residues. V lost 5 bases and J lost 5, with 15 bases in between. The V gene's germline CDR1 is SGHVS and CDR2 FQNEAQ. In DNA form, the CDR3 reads TGTGCCAGCAGCCCAGAGGACAGCCAGTATGGCTACACCTTC. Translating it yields CASSPEDSQYGYTF.

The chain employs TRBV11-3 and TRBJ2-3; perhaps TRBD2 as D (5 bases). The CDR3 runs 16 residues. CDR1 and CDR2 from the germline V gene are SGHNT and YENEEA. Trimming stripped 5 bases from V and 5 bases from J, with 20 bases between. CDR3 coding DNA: TGTGCCAGCAGCCCGGGATCTTCCCAACGAGGAGATACGCAGTATTTT. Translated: CASSPGSSQRGDTQYF.

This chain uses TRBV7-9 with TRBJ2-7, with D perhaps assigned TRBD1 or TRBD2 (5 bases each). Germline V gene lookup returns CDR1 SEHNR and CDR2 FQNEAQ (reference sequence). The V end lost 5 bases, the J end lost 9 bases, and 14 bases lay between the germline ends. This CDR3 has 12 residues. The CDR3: CASSLAGSRQYF. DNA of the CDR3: TGTGCCAGCAGCCTGGCAGGGAGTCGGCAGTACTTC.

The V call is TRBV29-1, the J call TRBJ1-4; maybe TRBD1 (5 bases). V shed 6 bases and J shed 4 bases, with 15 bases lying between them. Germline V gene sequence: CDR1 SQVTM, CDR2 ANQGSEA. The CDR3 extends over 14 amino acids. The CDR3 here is CSVSTGQRNEKLFF. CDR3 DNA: TGCAGCGTCTCCACGGGGCAGCGTAATGAAAAACTGTTTTTT.

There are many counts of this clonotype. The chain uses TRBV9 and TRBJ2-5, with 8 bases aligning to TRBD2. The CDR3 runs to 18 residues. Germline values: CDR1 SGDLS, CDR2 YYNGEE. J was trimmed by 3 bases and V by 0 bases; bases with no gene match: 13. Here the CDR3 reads CASSVAPSGGLGKETQYF. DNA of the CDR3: TGTGCCAGCAGCGTAGCCCCCTCGGGAGGGTTGGGTAAAGAGACCCAGTACTTC.